This TCR beta chain was documented in a study of PD-1 blockade in classical Hodgkin lymphoma. The germline gives CDR1 MDHEN, CDR2 SYDVKM. The CDR3 has 17 residues. Between the trimmed V and J ends, which lost 6 bases and 5 bases, there was a span of 23 bases. Study-level results: Complete responders started with a diversity level that resembled newly diagnosed patients at baseline. TCR diversity at baseline was reported to be reduced in newly diagnosed patients relative to healthy donors.

As concerns this clone: The antigen remains unidentified.

The assay was immunoSEQ multiplex PCR, and TCRdb's table has in-frame clones only and misses some. The profile shows 10,000 to 15,000 clones, more than 85% of them singletons. Relapse after autologous stem cell transplantation occurred in every patient, and brentuximab vedotin exposure varied. The TCR originated in a human donor with classical Hodgkin lymphoma. The specimen was peripheral blood mononuclear cells (PBMCs), collected at baseline. The chain employs TRBV28 and TRBJ2-1, with D perhaps TRBD1 or TRBD2 (5 bases each). CDR3 region: CASRDRDLLFFNNEQFF. The CDR3 DNA reads as TGTGCCAGCAGGGACCGGGACCTCCTTTTTTTCAACAATGAGCAGTTCTTC. Variable domain in full (rest from reference TRBV28 and TRBJ2-1): DVKVTQSSRYLVKRTGEKVFLECVQDMDHENMFWYRQDPGLGLRLIYFSYDVKMKEKGDIPEGYSVSREKKERFSLILESASTNQTSMYLCASRDRDLLFFNNEQFFGPGTRLTVL.